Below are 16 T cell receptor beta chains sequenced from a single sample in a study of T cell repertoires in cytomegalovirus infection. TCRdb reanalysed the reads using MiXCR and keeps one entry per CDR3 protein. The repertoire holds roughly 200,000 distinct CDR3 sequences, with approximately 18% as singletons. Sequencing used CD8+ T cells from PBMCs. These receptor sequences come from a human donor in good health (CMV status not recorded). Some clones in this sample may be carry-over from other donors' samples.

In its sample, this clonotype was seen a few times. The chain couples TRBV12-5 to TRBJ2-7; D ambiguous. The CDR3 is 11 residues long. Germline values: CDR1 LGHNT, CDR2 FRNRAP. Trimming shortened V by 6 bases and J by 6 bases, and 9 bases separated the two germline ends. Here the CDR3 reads CASGQQTEQYF. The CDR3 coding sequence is TGTGCTAGTGGCCAGCAGACCGAGCAGTACTTC.

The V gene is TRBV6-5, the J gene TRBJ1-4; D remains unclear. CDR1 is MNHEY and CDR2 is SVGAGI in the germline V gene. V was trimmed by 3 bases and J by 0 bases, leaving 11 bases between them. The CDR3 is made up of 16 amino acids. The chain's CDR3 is CASSYFTAATNEKLFF. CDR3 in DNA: TGTGCCAGCAGTTATTTTACGGCTGCAACTAATGAAAAACTGTTTTTT.

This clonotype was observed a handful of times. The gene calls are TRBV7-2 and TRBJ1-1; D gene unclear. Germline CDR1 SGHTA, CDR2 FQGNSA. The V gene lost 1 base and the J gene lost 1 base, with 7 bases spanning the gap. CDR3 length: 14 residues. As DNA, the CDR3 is TGTGCCAGCAGCTTAGTTCCGGGGAACACTGAAGCTTTCTTT. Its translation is CASSLVPGNTEAFF.

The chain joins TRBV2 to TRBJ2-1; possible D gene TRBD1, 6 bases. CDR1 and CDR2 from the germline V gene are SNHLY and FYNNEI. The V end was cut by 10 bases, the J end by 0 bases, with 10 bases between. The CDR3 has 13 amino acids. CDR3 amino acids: CAILGGSYNEQFF. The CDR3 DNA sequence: TGTGCCATCTTAGGGGGCTCCTACAATGAGCAGTTCTTC. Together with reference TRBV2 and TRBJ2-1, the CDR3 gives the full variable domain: EPEVTQTPSHQVTQMGQEVILRCVPISNHLYFYWYRQILGQKVEFLVSFYNNEISEKSEIFDDQFSVERPDGSNFTLKIRSTKLEDSAMYFCAILGGSYNEQFFGPGTRLTVL.

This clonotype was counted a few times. The CDR3 loop reads CASGDNSNQPQHF. DNA of the CDR3: TGTGCTAGTGGTGATAATAGCAATCAGCCCCAGCATTTT. The chain carries TRBV12-5 and TRBJ1-5; D is undetermined. Between the trimmed V and J ends, which lost 5 bases and 0 bases, there was a span of 5 bases. The CDR3 sequence is 13 residues long. Per the germline V gene, CDR1 is LGHNT and CDR2 is FRNRAP. Complete variable domain (other parts from reference TRBV12-5 and TRBJ1-5): DARVTQTPRHKVTEMGQEVTMRCQPILGHNTVFWYRQTMMQGLELLAYFRNRAPLDDSGMPKDRFSAEMPDATLATLKIQPSEPRDSAVYFCASGDNSNQPQHFGDGTRLSIL.

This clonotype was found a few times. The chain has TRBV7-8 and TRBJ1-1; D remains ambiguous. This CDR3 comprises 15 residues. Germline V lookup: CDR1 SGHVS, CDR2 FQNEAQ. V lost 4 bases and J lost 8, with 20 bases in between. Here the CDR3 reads CASSSVWGAGLEAFF. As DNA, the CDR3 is TGTGCCAGCAGCTCAGTATGGGGTGCGGGCCTGGAAGCTTTCTTT.

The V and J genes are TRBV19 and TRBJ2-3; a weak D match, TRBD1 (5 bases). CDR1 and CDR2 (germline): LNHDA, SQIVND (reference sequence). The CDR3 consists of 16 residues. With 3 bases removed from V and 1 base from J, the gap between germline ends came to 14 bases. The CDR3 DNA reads TGTGCCAGTAGTATGTCGTGGCAGGGTGGCACAGATACGCAGTATTTT. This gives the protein CASSMSWQGGTDTQYF.

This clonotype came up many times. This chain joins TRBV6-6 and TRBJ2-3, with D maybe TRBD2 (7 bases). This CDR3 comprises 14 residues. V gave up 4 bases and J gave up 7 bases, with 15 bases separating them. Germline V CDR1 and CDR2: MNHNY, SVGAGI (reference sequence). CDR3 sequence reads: CASSSGGPPYTQYF. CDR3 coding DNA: TGTGCCAGCAGTTCGGGGGGCCCCCCTTATACGCAGTATTTT.

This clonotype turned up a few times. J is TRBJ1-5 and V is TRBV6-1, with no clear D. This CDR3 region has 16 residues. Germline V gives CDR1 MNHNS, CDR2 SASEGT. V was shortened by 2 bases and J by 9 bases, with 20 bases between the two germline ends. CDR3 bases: TGTGCCAGCAGTGAATCGTCAGCCCTCCAATTTGGGCCCCAGCATTTT. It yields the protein CASSESSALQFGPQHF.

The CDR3 nucleotides are TGTGCCTGGAGGGTTTTATGGAACACTGAAGCTTTCTTT. Translating it yields CAWRVLWNTEAFF. The chain is built from TRBV30 and TRBJ1-1; D not certain. Between the trimmed V and J ends, which lost 3 bases and 1 base, there was a span of 9 bases. There are 13 residues in the CDR3. Germline assignment: CDR1 GTSNPN and CDR2 SVGIG (reference sequence).

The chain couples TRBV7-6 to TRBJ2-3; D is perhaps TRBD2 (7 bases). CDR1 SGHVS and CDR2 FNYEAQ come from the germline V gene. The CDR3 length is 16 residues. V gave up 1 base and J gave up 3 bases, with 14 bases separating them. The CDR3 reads CASSLEVAGATDTQYF. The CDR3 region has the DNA TGTGCCAGCAGCTTAGAGGTGGCGGGGGCTACAGATACGCAGTATTTT.

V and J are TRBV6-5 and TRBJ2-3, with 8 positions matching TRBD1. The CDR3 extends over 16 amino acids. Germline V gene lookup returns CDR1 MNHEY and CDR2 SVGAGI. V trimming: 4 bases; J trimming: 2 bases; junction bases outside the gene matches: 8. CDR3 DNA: TGTGCCAGCAGTTCGCCGACAGGGGACTCCACAGATACGCAGTATTTT. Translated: CASSSPTGDSTDTQYF.

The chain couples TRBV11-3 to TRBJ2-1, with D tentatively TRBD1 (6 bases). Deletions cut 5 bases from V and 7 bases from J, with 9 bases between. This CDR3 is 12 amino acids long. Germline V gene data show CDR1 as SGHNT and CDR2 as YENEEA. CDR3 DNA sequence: TGTGCCAGCAGCAGGACAGAAAATGAGCAGTTCTTC. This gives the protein CASSRTENEQFF. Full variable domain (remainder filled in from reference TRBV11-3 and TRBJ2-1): EAGVVQSPRYKIIEKKQPVAFWCNPISGHNTLYWYLQNLGQGPELLIRYENEEAVDDSQLPKDRFSAERLKGVDSTLKIQPAELGDSAVYLCASSRTENEQFFGPGTRLTVL.

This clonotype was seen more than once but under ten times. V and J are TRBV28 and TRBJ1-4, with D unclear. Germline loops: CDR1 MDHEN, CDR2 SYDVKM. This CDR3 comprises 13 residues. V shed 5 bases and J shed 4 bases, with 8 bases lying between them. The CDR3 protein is CASSAEFNEKLFF. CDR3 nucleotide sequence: TGTGCCAGCAGTGCAGAGTTTAATGAAAAACTGTTTTTT. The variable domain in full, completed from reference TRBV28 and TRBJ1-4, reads DVKVTQSSRYLVKRTGEKVFLECVQDMDHENMFWYRQDPGLGLRLIYFSYDVKMKEKGDIPEGYSVSREKKERFSLILESASTNQTSMYLCASSAEFNEKLFFGSGTQLSVL.

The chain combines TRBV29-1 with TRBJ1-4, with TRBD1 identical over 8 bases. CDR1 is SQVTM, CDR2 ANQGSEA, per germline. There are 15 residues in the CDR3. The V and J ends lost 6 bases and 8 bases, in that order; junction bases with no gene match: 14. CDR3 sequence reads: CSVGNRGSIGEKLFF. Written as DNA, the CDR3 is TGCAGCGTAGGGAACAGGGGGTCGATCGGGGAAAAACTGTTTTTT.

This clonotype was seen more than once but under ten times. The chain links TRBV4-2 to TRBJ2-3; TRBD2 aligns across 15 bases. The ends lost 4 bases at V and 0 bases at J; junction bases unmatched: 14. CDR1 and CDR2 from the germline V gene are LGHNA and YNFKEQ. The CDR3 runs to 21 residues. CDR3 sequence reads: CASSLSPGTSGGTTSTDTQYF. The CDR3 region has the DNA TGTGCCAGCAGCCTCTCTCCGGGGACTAGCGGGGGGACCACTAGCACAGATACGCAGTATTTT.